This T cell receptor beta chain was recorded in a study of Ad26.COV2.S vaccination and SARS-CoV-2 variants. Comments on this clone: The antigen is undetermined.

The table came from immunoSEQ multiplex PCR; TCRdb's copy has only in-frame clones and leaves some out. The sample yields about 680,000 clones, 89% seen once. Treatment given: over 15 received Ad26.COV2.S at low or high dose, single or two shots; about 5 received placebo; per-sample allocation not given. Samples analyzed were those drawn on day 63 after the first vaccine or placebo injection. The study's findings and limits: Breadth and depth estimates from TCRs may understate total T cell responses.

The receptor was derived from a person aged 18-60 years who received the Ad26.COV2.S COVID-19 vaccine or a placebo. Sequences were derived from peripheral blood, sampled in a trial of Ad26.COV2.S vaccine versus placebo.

Written as DNA, the CDR3 is TGTGCCAGCAGAAGAATGGGACTAGCGGATGTTCAGTATTTT. Translating gives CASRRMGLADVQYF. The chain joins TRBV6-5 to TRBJ2-3, with 11 bases that match TRBD2. V dropped 6 bases and J dropped 12; count of bases not matched to a gene: 11. The CDR3 is made up of 14 amino acids. Germline V gives CDR1 MNHEY, CDR2 SVGAGI.